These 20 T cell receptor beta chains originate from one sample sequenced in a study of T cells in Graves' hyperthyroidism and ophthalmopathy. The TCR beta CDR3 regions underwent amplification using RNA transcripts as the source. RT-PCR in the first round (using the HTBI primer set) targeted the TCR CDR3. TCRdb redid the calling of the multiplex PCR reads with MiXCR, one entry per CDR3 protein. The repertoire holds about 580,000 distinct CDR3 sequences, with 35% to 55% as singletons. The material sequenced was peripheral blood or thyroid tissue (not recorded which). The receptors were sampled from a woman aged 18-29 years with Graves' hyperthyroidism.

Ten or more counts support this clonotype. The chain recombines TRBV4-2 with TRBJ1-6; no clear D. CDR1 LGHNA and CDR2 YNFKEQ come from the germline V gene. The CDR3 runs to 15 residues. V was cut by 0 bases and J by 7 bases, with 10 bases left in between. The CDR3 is CASSQEVSPNSPLHF. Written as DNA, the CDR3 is TGTGCCAGCAGCCAAGAGGTCAGCCCCAATTCACCCCTCCACTTT.

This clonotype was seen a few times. The CDR3 here is CASSPQAGAGGLQFF. The DNA for the CDR3 is TGTGCCAGCAGCCCCCAAGCCGGAGCGGGAGGGCTCCAGTTCTTC. V and J are TRBV7-9 and TRBJ2-5; TRBD2 aligns across 10 bases. The end of the DNA aligns better with TRBJ2-1, so the J call may be wrong. The CDR3 spans 15 residues. The germline gives CDR1 SEHNR, CDR2 FQNEAQ (reference sequence).

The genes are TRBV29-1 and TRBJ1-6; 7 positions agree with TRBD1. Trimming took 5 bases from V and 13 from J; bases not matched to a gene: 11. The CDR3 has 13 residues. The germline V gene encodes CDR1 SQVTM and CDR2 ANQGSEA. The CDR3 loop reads CSVRQGVHRPLHF. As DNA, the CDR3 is TGCAGCGTTAGACAGGGAGTCCACAGGCCCCTCCACTTT.

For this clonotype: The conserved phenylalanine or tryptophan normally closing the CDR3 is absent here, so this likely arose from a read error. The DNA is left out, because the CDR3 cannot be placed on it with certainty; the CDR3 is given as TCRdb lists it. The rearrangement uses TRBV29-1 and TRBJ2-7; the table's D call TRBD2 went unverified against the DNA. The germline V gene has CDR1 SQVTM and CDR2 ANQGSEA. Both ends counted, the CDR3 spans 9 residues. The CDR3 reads CSVGGIAGG.

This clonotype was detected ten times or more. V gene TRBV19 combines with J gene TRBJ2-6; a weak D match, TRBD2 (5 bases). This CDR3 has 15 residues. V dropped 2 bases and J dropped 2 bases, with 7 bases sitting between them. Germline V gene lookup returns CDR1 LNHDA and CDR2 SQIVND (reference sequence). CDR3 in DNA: TGTGCCAGTAGTATATTCGGGGCTGGGGCCAACGTCCTGACTTTC. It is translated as CASSIFGAGANVLTF.

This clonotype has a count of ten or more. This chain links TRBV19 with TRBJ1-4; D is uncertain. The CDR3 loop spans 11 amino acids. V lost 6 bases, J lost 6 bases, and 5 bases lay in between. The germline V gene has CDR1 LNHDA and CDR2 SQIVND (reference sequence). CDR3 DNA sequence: TGTGCCAGTAGGCTTGATGAAAAACTGTTTTTT. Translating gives CASRLDEKLFF.

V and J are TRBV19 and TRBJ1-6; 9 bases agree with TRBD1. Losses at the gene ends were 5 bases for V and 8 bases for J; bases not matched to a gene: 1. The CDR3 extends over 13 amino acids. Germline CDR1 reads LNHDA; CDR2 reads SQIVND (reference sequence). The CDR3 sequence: CASSGDRDSPLHF. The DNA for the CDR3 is TGTGCCAGTAGTGGGGACAGGGATTCACCCCTCCACTTT.

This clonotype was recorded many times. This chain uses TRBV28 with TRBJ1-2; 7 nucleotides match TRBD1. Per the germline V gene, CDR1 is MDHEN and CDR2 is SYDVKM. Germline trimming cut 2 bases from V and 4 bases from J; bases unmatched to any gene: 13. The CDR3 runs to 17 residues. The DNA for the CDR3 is TGTGCCAGCAGTTTAAGGTGGGACAGCATGTCTGGCTATGGCTACACCTTC. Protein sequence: CASSLRWDSMSGYGYTF.

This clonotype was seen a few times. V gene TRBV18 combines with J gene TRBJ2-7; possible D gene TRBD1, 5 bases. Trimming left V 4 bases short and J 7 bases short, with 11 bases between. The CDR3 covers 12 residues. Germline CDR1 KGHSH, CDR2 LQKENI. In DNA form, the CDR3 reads TGTGCCAGCTCACTAACCAGGGATGAGCAGTACTTC. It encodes CASSLTRDEQYF.

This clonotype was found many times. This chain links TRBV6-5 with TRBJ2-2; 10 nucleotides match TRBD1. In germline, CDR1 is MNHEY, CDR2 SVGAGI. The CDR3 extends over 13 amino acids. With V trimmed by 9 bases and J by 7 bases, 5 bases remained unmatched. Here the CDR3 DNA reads TGTGCCAGTCAGACAGGGGGCGGCGGGGAGCTGTTTTTT. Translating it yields CASQTGGGGELFF.

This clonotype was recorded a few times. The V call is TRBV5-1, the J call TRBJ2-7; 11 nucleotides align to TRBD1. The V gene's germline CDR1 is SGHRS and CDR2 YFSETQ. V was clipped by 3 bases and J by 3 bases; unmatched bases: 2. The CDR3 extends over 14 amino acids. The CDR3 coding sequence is TGCGCCAGCAGCTGGGGGACAGGGGGCTACGAGCAGTACTTC. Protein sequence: CASSWGTGGYEQYF.

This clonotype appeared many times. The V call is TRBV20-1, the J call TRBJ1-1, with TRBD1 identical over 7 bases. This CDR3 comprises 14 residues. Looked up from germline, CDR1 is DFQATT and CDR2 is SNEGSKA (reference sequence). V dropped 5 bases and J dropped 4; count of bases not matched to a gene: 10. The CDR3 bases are TGCAGTGCTCAGGGAGGGGGCGGTTTCACTGAAGCTTTCTTT. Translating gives CSAQGGGGFTEAFF.

The CDR3 loop is CASSQVGVGRNTEAFF. The CDR3 DNA sequence: TGTGCCAGCAGCCAAGTGGGGGTGGGGAGGAACACTGAAGCTTTCTTT. The J gene is TRBJ1-1, the V gene TRBV11-1; weak D call: TRBD1 (5 bases). Germline loops: CDR1 SGHAT, CDR2 FQDESV (reference sequence). The CDR3 spans 16 residues. Trimming removed 5 bases at V and 1 base at J, with 17 bases between. Full variable domain (rest looked up from reference TRBV11-1 and TRBJ1-1): EAEVAQSPRYKITEKSQAVAFWCDPISGHATLYWYRQILGQGPELLVQFQDESVVDDSQLPKDRFSAERLKGVDSTLKIQPAELGDSAMYLCASSQVGVGRNTEAFFGQGTRLTVV.

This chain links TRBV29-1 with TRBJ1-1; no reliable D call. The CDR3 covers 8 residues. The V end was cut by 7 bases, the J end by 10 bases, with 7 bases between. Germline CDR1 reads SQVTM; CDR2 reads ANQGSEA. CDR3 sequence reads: CSGVGAFF. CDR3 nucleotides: TGCAGCGGGGTCGGAGCTTTCTTT. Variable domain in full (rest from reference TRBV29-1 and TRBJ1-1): SAVISQKPSRDICQRGTSLTIQCQVDSQVTMMFWYRQQPGQSLTLIATANQGSEATYESGFVIDKFPISRPNLTFSTLTVSNMSPEDSSIYLCSGVGAFFGQGTRLTVV.

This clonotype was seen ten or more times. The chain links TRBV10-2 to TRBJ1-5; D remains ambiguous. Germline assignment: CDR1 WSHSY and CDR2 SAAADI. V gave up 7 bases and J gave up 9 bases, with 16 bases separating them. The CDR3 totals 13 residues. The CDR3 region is CASTPRPSLPQHF. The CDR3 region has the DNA TGCGCCAGCACGCCCAGACCGTCACTGCCCCAGCATTTT.

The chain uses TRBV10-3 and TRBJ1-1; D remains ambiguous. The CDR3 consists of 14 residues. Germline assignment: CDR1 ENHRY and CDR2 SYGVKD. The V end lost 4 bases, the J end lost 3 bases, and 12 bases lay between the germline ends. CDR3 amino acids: CAISGNTGDTEAFF. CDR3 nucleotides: TGTGCCATCAGTGGAAACACCGGGGACACTGAAGCTTTCTTT.

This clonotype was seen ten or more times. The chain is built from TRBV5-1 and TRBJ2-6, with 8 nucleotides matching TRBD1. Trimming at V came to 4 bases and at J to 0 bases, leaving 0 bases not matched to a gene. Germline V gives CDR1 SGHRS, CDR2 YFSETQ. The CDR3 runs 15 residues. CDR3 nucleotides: TGCGCCAGCAGCACAGGGGGCTCTGGGGCCAACGTCCTGACTTTC. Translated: CASSTGGSGANVLTF.

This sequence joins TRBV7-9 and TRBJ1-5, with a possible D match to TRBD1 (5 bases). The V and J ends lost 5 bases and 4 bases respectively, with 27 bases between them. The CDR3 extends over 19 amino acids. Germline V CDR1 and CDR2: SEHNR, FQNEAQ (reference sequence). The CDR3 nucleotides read TGTGCCAGCAGCCGAGGCTCCGGCACGGAGCGGGGGGGTAATCAGCCCCAGCATTTT. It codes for CASSRGSGTERGGNQPQHF.

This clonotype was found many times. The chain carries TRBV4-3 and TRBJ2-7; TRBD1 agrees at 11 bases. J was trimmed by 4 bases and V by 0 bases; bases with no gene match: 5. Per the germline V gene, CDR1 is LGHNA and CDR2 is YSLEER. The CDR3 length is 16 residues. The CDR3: CASSQDRTGGKYEQYF. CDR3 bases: TGCGCCAGCAGCCAAGATAGGACAGGGGGCAAGTACGAGCAGTACTTC.

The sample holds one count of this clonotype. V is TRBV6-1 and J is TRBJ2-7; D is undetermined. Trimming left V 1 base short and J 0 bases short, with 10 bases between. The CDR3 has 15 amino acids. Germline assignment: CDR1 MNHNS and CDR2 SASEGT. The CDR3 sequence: CASSEEGKSSYEQYF. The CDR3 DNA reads TGTGCCAGCAGTGAAGAGGGCAAAAGCTCCTACGAGCAGTACTTC.